A selection of T cell receptor beta chains follows, all from one sample in a study of blood T cell repertoires in COVID-19. Some clones are missing from TCRdb's copy, which holds only in-frame ones; the method was immunoSEQ multiplex PCR. The data hold approximately 190,000 clones, with 82% observed a single time. Source material: peripheral blood. These receptors all stem from a woman under 40 with acute or convalescent COVID-19. Each CDR3 is given with its conserved first and last residue. The D gene is left open where the match is weak. Clone size, where shown, is once, few, many, or a class for clones that have expanded.

CACLDRVEYEQYF TGTGCCTGCCTAGACAGGGTGGAGTACGAGCAGTACTTC NA TRBJ2-7 TRBD1 TRBV30
CASSLGLLTDTQYF TGTGCCAGCAGTCTGGGACTGCTCACAGATACGCAGTATTTT once TRBJ2-3 NA TRBV7-3
CASSSSGGGQFF TGTGCCAGCAGTTCCTCGGGGGGAGGGCAGTTCTTC NA TRBJ2-1 TRBD2 TRBV6-2/TRBV6-3
CASSEGDRVTYEQYF TGTGCCAGCAGTGAAGGGGACAGGGTGACCTACGAGCAGTACTTC NA TRBJ2-7 TRBD1 TRBV6-1
CAISGAVAPTKGYTF TGTGCCATCAGTGGAGCGGTTGCTCCGACGAAAGGCTACACCTTC NA TRBJ1-2 NA TRBV10-3
CASSLETGTSGSFRYEQYF TGTGCCAGCAGCCTCGAAACCGGGACTAGCGGGAGTTTCAGGTACGAGCAGTACTTC few TRBJ2-7 TRBD2 TRBV9
CASNHPGTAYNEQFF TGTGCCAGCAACCACCCCGGGACAGCATACAATGAGCAGTTCTTC NA TRBJ2-1 TRBD1 TRBV7-9
CASSAYREKLFF TGTGCCAGCAGCGCGTACAGGGAAAAACTGTTTTTT NA TRBJ1-4 NA TRBV7-2
CASSPGTGNQPQHF TGTGCCAGCAGCCCCGGGACAGGGAATCAGCCCCAGCATTTT few TRBJ1-5 TRBD1 TRBV7-2
CASTSTGPGKLFF TGTGCCAGCACCTCGACAGGTCCCGGAAAACTGTTTTTT few TRBJ1-4 NA TRBV12-3/TRBV12-4
CASSEGLAGGIPEQYF TGTGCCAGCAGCGAAGGACTAGCGGGAGGGATTCCCGAGCAGTACTTC NA TRBJ2-7 TRBD2 TRBV9
CASSLAGTGELFF TGTGCCAGCAGCTTAGCGGGCACCGGGGAGCTGTTTTTT NA TRBJ2-2 NA TRBV11-3
CASSRDGVSYEQYF TGCGCCAGCAGCCGCGACGGAGTTTCCTACGAGCAGTACTTC NA TRBJ2-7 NA TRBV5-1
CASSGGGLVYEQYF TGTGCCAGCAGCGGCGGGGGGTTAGTATACGAGCAGTACTTC NA TRBJ2-7 TRBD2 TRBV2
CASSENRDRLHEQYF TGCGCCAGCAGTGAGAATCGGGACAGGTTACACGAGCAGTACTTC NA TRBJ2-7 TRBD1 TRBV10-1
CATSSRQGNYGYTF TGTGCCACCAGCAGCCGACAGGGTAACTATGGCTACACCTTC NA TRBJ1-2 TRBD1 TRBV15
CASSASPTGGTGELFF TGTGCCAGCAGCGCCTCTCCGACAGGGGGCACCGGGGAGCTGTTTTTT NA TRBJ2-2 TRBD1 TRBV9
CASSLYALIETQYF TGTGCCAGCAGCTTGTATGCGCTGATAGAGACCCAGTACTTC NA TRBJ2-5 NA TRBV5-8
CASSDGVASGNTIYF TGTGCCAGCAGCGACGGGGTGGCCTCTGGAAACACCATATATTTT NA TRBJ1-3 NA TRBV6-5
CASSLVQGGWTEAFF TGTGCCAGCAGCTTAGTGCAGGGAGGATGGACTGAAGCTTTCTTT many TRBJ1-1 NA TRBV7-8
CASSMGLHTGELFF TGTGCCAGTAGTATGGGCCTACACACCGGGGAGCTGTTTTTT NA TRBJ2-2 NA TRBV19
CASSPPDRVTEAFF TGTGCCAGCAGCCCTCCGGACAGGGTGACTGAAGCTTTCTTT NA TRBJ1-1 TRBD1 TRBV5-4
CASSQEVADGVETQYF TGTGCCAGCAGCCAAGAAGTAGCGGATGGTGTAGAGACCCAGTACTTC few TRBJ2-5 NA TRBV4-2
CASSSQTYEQYF TGTGCCAGCAGTTCGCAGACCTACGAGCAGTACTTC NA TRBJ2-7 NA TRBV28
CASSPTWAGDEKLFF TGTGCCAGCAGCCCAACCTGGGCAGGGGATGAAAAACTGTTTTTT NA TRBJ1-4 NA TRBV9
CASSPRLTNTGELFF TGTGCCAGCAGCCCACGACTTACGAACACCGGGGAGCTGTTTTTT NA TRBJ2-2 NA TRBV4-2
CAWRRLAGGPLGEQYF TGTGCCTGGAGGCGACTAGCGGGGGGCCCCCTAGGCGAGCAGTACTTC NA TRBJ2-7 TRBD2 TRBV30
CASSLVSGAGEKLFF TGTGCCAGCAGCTTAGTTTCAGGGGCCGGTGAAAAACTGTTTTTT NA TRBJ1-4 NA TRBV7-2
CASSLSHEQFF TGTGCCAGCAGCTTATCTCATGAGCAGTTCTTC NA TRBJ2-1 NA TRBV7-2
CASSLAGANQPQHF TGCGCCAGCAGCTTGGCCGGTGCAAATCAGCCCCAGCATTTT NA TRBJ1-5 NA TRBV5-1
CASSLTGGIIPSYNEQFF TGTGCCAGCAGCTTAACCGGCGGGATCATCCCCTCCTACAATGAGCAGTTCTTC NA TRBJ2-1 NA TRBV7-3
CASSYLGGPQREQFF TGTGCCAGCAGTTATTTGGGGGGGCCCCAGCGTGAGCAGTTCTTC once TRBJ2-1 NA TRBV28
CATSDKGGARPSSYGYTF TGTGCCACCAGTGATAAAGGCGGGGCCAGACCCTCCTCCTATGGCTACACCTTC once TRBJ1-2 NA TRBV24-1
CASSLGRATEAFF TGTGCCAGCAGCTTGGGCAGGGCCACTGAAGCTTTCTTT NA TRBJ1-1 NA TRBV11-1
CASSQPGDLRGFDEKGYNEQFF TGTGCCAGCAGCCAACCGGGCGACCTCAGGGGTTTTGATGAAAAGGGCTACAATGAGCAGTTCTTC NA TRBJ2-1 NA TRBV3-1/TRBV3-2
CASSDGTRLHNEQFF TGTGCCAGTAGTGACGGGACTCGTCTTCACAATGAGCAGTTCTTC once TRBJ2-1 NA TRBV19
CASSQGTYSYTF TGTGCCAGCAGCCAAGGGACATACAGCTACACCTTC once TRBJ1-2 NA TRBV3-1/TRBV3-2
CASSQREGLYEQYF TGTGCCAGCAGTCAGCGGGAAGGGCTCTACGAGCAGTACTTC few TRBJ2-7 TRBD2 TRBV6-5
CAISIAGPYEQYF TGTGCCATCAGCATAGCGGGGCCCTACGAGCAGTACTTC once TRBJ2-7 TRBD2 TRBV10-3
CASSRGSDNSPLHF TGTGCCAGCAGCCGTGGCAGCGATAATTCACCCCTCCACTTT NA TRBJ1-6 NA TRBV3-1/TRBV3-2
CASSSSGTLALSKLFF TGTGCCAGCAGTTCCTCCGGGACACTCGCCTTGAGCAAACTGTTTTTT NA TRBJ1-4 NA TRBV28
CASSVTSRNEQFF TGTGCCAGTAGTGTAACTAGTAGAAATGAGCAGTTCTTC NA TRBJ2-1 NA TRBV19
CASSLGPGLAGAKETQYF TGTGCCAGCAGCTTAGGGCCGGGACTAGCGGGGGCGAAAGAGACCCAGTACTTC NA TRBJ2-5 TRBD2 TRBV13
CASSLSNSGGDTGELFF TGTGCCAGCAGCTTAAGTAACAGCGGGGGGGACACCGGGGAGCTGTTTTTT NA TRBJ2-2 TRBD2 TRBV13
CASRFMRENSYEQYF TGTGCCAGCCGATTTATGCGGGAAAACTCCTACGAGCAGTACTTC NA TRBJ2-7 NA TRBV28
CASSVDREEQYF TGTGCCAGCAGCGTAGACAGGGAAGAGCAGTACTTC NA TRBJ2-7 NA TRBV9
CATEARVGNEQFF TGTGCCACCGAGGCCAGGGTGGGCAATGAGCAGTTCTTC NA TRBJ2-1 NA TRBV24-1